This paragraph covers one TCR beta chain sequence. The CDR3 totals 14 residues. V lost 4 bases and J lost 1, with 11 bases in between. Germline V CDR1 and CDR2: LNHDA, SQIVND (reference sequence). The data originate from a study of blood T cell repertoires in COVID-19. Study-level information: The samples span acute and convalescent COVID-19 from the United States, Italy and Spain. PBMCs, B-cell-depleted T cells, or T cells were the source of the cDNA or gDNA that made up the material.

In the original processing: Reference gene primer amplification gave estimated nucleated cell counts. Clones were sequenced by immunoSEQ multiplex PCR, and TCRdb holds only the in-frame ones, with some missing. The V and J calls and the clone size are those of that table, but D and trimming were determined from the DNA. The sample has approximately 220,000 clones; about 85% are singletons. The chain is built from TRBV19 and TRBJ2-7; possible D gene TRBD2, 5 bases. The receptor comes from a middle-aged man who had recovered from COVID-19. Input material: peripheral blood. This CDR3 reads CASSRARESYEQYF. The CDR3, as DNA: TGTGCCAGTAGTAGGGCCCGGGAATCCTACGAGCAGTACTTC.